This T cell receptor (beta chain) was sequenced in a study of T cell repertoires in aging, cancer and after chemotherapy. The overall study: Six age groups, ranging from 30 or younger to 70 or older, included the donors. Pre- and post-chemotherapy samples were paired from glioblastoma patients treated with temozolomide-based therapy. Study results and caveats: Age-matched healthy donors had significantly more diverse, less clonal blood TCR repertoires than untreated cancer patients. In cancer patients, declining TCR diversity with age involved lost richness and lost evenness.

The template was genomic DNA from peripheral blood, not RNA. This clonotype rates as medium-sized (0.01 to 0.1%). Its antigen is currently unknown. CDR1 is MNHEY, CDR2 SVGAGI, per germline. The CDR3 extends over 13 amino acids. V gave up 2 bases and J gave up 5 bases, with 9 bases separating them. TRB rearrangements spanning V, D and J were amplified using mixed TRB-A/B primers. TCRdb ran MiXCR on the multiplex PCR reads and lists one entry per CDR3 protein. The data contain about 2,200 distinct CDR3 sequences, 23% of them singletons. The sequence was obtained from a human donor with a solid tumor. The sequencing input was blood. The chain recombines TRBV6-5 with TRBJ2-5, with D maybe TRBD2 (6 bases). The DNA for the CDR3 is TGTGCCAGCAGTTACGGTGGGAGGGAGACCCAGTACTTC. Translated, it gives CASSYGGRETQYF.